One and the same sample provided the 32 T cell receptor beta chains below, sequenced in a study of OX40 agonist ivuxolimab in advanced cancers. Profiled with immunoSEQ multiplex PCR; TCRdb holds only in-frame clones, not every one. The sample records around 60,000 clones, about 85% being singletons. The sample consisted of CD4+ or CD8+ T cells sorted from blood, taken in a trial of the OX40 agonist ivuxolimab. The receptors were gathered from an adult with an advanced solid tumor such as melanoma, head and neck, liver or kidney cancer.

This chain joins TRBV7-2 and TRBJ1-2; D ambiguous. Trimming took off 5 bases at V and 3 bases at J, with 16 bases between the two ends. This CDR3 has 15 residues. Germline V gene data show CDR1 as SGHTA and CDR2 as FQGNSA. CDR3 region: CASSVGVGADYGYTF. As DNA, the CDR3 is TGTGCCAGCAGCGTAGGTGTGGGCGCGGACTATGGCTACACCTTC.

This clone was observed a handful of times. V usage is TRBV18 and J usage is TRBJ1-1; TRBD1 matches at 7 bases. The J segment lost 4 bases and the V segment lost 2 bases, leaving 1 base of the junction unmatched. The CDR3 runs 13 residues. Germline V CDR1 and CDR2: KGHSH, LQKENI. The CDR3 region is CASSPSGGTEAFF. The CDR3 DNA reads TGTGCCAGCTCACCATCAGGGGGCACTGAAGCTTTCTTT. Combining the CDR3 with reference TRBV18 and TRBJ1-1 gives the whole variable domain NAGVMQNPRHLVRRRGQEARLRCSPMKGHSHVYWYRQLPEEGLKFMVYLQKENIIDESGMPKERFSAEFPKEGPSILRIQQVVRGDSAAYFCASSPSGGTEAFFGQGTRLTVV.

CDR3 protein: CAISEFSGFEAFF. CDR3 nucleotides: TGTGCCATCAGTGAGTTTTCGGGATTTGAAGCTTTCTTT. V gene TRBV10-3 combines with J gene TRBJ1-1; D unclear. Deletions cut 1 base from V and 7 bases from J, with 10 bases between. CDR3 length equals 13 residues. Germline-derived CDR1 and CDR2 are ENHRY and SYGVKD.

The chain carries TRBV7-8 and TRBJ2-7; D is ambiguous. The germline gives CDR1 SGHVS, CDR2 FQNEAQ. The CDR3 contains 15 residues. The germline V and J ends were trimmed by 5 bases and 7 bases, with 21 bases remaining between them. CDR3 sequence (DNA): TGTGCCAGCAGCCCACCCCCGGACCACCGGACGGAGCAGTACTTC. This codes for CASSPPPDHRTEQYF.

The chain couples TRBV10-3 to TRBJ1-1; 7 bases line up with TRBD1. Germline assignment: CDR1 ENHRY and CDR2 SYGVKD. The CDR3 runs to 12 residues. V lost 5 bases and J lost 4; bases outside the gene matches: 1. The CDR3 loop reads CAISPGGTEAFF. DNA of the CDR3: TGTGCCATCAGTCCAGGGGGCACTGAAGCTTTCTTT.

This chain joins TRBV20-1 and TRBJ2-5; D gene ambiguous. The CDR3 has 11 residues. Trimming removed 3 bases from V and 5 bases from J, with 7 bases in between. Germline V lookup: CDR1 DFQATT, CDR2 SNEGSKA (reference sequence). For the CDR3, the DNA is TGCAGTGCTAGCGGTGATGAGACCCAGTACTTC. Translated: CSASGDETQYF.

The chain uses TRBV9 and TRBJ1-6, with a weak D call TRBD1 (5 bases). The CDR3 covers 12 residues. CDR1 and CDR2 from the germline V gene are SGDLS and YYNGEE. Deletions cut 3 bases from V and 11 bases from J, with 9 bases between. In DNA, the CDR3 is TGTGCCAGCAGCGGGGGGAGGCCACCCCTCCACTTT. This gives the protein CASSGGRPPLHF.

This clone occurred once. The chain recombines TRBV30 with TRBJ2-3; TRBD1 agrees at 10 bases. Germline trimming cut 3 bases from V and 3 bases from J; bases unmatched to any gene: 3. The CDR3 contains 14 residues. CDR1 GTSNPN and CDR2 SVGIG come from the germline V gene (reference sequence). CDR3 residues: CAWRWGQGTDTQYF. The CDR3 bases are TGTGCCTGGAGATGGGGACAGGGGACAGATACGCAGTATTTT. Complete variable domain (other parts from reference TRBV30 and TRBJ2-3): SQTIHQWPATLVQPVGSPLSLECTVEGTSNPNLYWYRQAAGRGLQLLFYSVGIGQISSEVPQNLSASRPQDRQFILSSKKLLLSDSGFYLCAWRWGQGTDTQYFGPGTRLTVL.

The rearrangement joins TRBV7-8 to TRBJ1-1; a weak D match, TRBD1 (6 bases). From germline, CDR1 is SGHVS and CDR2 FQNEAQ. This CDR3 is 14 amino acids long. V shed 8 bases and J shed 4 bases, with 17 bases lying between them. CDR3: CASHREGVRTEAFF. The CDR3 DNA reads TGTGCCAGCCACAGGGAAGGGGTGCGCACTGAAGCTTTCTTT.

CDR3 in DNA: TGTGCCAGCATCCCCCAACCGGCCACTGGAAACACCATATATTTT. Protein product: CASIPQPATGNTIYF. V usage is TRBV28 and J usage is TRBJ1-3; D uncertain. Germline loops: CDR1 MDHEN, CDR2 SYDVKM. The CDR3 sequence is 15 residues long. V lost 7 bases to trimming and J lost 2 bases, with 15 bases between them.

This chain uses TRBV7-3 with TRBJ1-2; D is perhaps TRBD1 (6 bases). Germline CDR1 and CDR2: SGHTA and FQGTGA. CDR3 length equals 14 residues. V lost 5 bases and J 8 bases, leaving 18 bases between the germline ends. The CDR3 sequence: CASSPGGGLRGYTF. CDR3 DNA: TGTGCCAGCAGCCCCGGCGGGGGGCTACGGGGCTACACCTTC.

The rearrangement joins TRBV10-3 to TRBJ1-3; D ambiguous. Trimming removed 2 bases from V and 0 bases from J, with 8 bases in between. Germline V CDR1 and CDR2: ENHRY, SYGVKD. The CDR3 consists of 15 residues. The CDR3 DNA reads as TGTGCCATCAGTGAGGATCAGAGCTCTGGAAACACCATATATTTT. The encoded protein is CAISEDQSSGNTIYF.

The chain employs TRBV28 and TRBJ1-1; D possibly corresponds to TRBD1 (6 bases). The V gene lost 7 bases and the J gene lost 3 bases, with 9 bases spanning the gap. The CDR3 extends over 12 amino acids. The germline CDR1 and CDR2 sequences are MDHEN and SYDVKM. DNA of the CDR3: TGTGCCAGCATAGGGGGATACACTGAAGCTTTCTTT. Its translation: CASIGGYTEAFF.

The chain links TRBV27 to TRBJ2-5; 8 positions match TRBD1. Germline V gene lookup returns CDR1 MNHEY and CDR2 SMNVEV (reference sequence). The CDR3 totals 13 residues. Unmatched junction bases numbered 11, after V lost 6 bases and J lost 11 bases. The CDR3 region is CASSRRGLGEQYF. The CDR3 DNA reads TGTGCCAGCAGCCGCAGGGGGCTGGGGGAGCAGTACTTC.

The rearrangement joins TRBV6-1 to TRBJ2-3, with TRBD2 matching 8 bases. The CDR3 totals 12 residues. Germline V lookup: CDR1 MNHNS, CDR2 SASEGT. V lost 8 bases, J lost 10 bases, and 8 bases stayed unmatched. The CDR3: CASGSGRFAQYF. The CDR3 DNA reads TGTGCCAGCGGGAGCGGGAGATTTGCGCAGTATTTT.

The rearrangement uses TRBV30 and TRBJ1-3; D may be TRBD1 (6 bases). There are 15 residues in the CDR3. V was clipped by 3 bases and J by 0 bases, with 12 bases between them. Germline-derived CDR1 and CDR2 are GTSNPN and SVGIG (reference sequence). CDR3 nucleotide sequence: TGTGCCTGGAGACAGGGATCCTACTCTGGAAACACCATATATTTT. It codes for CAWRQGSYSGNTIYF.

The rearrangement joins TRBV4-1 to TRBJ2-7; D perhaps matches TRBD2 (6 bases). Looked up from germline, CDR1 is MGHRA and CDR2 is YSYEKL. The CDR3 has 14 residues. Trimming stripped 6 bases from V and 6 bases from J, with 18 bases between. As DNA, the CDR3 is TGCGCCAGCAGTCTAATCCGGGGGTCTTTCGAGCAGTACTTC. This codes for CASSLIRGSFEQYF.

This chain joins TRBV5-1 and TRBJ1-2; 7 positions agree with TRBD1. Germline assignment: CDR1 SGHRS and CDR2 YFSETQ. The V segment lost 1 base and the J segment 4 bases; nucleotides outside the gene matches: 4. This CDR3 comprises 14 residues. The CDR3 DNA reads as TGCGCCAGCAGCTTGACAGGGGAGGGCTATGGCTACACCTTC. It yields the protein CASSLTGEGYGYTF.

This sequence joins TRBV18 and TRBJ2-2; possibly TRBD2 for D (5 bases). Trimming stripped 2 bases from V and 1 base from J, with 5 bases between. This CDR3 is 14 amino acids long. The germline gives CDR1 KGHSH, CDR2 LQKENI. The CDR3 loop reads CASSPSGNTGELFF. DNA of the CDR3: TGTGCCAGCTCACCAAGCGGGAACACCGGGGAGCTGTTTTTT.

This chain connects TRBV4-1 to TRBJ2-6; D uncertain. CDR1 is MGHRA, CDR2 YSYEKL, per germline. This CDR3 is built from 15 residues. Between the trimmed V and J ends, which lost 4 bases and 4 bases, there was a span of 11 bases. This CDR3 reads CASSLPGSGANVLTF. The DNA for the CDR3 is TGCGCCAGCAGCCTTCCAGGATCCGGGGCCAACGTCCTGACTTTC.

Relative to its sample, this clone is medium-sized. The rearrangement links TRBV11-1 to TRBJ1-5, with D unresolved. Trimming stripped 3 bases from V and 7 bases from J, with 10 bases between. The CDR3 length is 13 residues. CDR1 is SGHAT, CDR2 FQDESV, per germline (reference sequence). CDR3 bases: TGTGCCAGCAGCTTGACGGACGGCCAGCCCCAGCATTTT. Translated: CASSLTDGQPQHF.

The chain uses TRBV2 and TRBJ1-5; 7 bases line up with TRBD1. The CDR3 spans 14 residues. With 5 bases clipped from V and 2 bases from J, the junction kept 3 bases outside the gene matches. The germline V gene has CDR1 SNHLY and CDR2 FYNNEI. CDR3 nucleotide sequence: TGTGCCAGCAGTCCGACAGGGCGCAATCAGCCCCAGCATTTT. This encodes CASSPTGRNQPQHF.

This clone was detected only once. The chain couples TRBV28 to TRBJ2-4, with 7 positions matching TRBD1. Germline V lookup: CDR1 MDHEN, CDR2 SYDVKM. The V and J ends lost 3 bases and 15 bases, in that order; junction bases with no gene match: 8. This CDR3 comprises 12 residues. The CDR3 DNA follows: TGTGCCAGCAGTTTGTCGGTAGGACAGGTGTACTTC. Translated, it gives CASSLSVGQVYF.

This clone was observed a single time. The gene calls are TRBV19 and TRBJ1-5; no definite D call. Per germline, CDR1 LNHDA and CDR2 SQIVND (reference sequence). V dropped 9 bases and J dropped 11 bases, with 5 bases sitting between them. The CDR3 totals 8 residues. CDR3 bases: TGTGCCAGAGAGTCCCAGCATTTT. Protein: CARESQHF.

The CDR3 region has the DNA TGTGCCAGCAGCGCCGCTAGGTATGAGCAGTTCTTC. It codes for CASSAARYEQFF. The V gene is TRBV7-6, the J gene TRBJ2-1; D is uncertain. Between the trimmed V and J ends, which lost 5 bases and 8 bases, there was a span of 10 bases. This CDR3 has 12 amino acids. Germline CDR1 SGHVS, CDR2 FNYEAQ. The complete variable domain, with remaining parts taken from reference TRBV7-6 and TRBJ2-1, reads GAGVSQSPRYKVTKRGQDVALRCDPISGHVSLYWYRQALGQGPEFLTYFNYEAQQDKSGLPNDRFSAERPEGSISTLTIQRTEQRDSAMYRCASSAARYEQFFGPGTRLTVL.

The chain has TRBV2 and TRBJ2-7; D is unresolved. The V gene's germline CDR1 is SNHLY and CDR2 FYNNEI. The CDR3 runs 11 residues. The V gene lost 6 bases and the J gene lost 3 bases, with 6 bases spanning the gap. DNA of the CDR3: TGTGCCAGCAGCGGCTACTACGAGCAGTACTTC. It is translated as CASSGYYEQYF.

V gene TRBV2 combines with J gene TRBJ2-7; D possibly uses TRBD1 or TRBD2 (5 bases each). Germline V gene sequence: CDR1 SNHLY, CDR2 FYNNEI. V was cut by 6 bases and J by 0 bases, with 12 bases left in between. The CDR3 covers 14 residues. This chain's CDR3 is CASRVGTDSYEQYF. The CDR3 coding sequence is TGTGCCAGCAGGGTTGGGACGGACTCCTACGAGCAGTACTTC.

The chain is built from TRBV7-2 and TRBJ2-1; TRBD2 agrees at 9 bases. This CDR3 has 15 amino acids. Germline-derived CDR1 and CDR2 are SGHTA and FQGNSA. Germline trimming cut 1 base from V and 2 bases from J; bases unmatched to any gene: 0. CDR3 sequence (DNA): TGTGCCAGCAGCTTAGAGCGGGGGGCCTACAATGAGCAGTTCTTC. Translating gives CASSLERGAYNEQFF. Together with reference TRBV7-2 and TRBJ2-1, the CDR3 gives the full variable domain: GAGVSQSPSNKVTEKGKDVELRCDPISGHTALYWYRQSLGQGLEFLIYFQGNSAPDKSGLPSDRFSAERTGGSVSTLTIQRTQQEDSAVYLCASSLERGAYNEQFFGPGTRLTVL.

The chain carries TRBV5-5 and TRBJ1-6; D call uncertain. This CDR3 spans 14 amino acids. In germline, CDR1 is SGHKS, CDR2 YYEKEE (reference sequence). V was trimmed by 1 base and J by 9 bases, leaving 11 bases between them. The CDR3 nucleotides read TGTGCCAGCAGCTTGTGGGTTGAAGGTTCACCCCTCCACTTT. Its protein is CASSLWVEGSPLHF.

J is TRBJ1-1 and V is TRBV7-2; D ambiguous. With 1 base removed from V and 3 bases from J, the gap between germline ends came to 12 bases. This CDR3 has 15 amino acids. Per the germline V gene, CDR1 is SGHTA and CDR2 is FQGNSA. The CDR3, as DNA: TGTGCCAGCAGCTTAGTGTCGAGTTTTGACACTGAAGCTTTCTTT. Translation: CASSLVSSFDTEAFF.

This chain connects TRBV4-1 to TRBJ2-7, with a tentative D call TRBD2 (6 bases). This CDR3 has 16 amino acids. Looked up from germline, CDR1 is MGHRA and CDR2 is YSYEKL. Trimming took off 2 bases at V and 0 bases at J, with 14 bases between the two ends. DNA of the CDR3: TGCGCCAGCAGCCAATCAATGGGGGGTACCTCCTACGAGCAGTACTTC. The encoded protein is CASSQSMGGTSYEQYF.

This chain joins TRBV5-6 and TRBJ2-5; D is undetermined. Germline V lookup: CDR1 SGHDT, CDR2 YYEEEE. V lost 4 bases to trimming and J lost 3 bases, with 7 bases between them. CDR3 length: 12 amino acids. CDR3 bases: TGTGCCAGCAGCGAGATAGAAGAGACCCAGTACTTC. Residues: CASSEIEETQYF.